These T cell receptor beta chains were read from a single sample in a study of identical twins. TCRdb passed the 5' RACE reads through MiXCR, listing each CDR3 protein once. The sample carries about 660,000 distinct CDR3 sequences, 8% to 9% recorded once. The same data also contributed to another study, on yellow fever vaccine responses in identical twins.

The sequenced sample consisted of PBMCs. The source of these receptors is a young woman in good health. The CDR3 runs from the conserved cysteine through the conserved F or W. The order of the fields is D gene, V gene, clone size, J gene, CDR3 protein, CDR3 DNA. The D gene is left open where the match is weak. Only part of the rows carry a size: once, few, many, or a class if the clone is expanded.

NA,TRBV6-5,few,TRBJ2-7,CASSFSSDSYEQYF,TGTGCCAGCAGTTTTAGTTCCGACTCCTACGAGCAGTACTTC
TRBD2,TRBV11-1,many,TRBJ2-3,CASSQTSGRFADTQYF,TGTGCCAGCAGCCAGACTAGCGGGAGGTTCGCAGATACGCAGTATTTT
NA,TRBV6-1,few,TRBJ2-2,CASREENTGELFF,TGTGCCAGCCGGGAAGAGAACACCGGGGAGCTGTTTTTT
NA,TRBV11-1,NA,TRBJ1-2,CASSEQGFNGYTF,TGTGCCAGCAGCGAACAGGGTTTTAATGGCTACACCTTC
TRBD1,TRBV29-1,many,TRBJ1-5,CSVPGQGSQPQHF,TGCAGCGTTCCGGGACAGGGATCACAGCCCCAGCATTTT
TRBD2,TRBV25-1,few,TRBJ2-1,CASSKGTSGRPSYNEQFF,TGTGCCAGCAGTAAGGGGACTAGCGGGAGGCCCTCCTACAATGAGCAGTTCTTC
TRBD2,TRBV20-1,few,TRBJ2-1,CSARILAGGYNEQFF,TGCAGTGCTAGAATACTAGCGGGGGGCTACAATGAGCAGTTCTTC
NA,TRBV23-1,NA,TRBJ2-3,CASSPYRPRSDTQYF,TGCGCCAGCAGCCCATACCGCCCGAGAAGCGATACGCAGTATTTT
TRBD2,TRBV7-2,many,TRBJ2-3,CASSLISGGVTDTQYF,TGTGCCAGCAGTCTGATCAGCGGGGGGGTTACAGATACGCAGTATTTT
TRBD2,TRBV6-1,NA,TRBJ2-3,CASRSGLAGSDTQYF,TGTGCCAGCCGGTCGGGACTAGCGGGCTCAGATACGCAGTATTTT
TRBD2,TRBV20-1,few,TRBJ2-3,CSASDGRAGTDTQYF,TGCAGTGCTAGCGACGGGAGGGCCGGCACAGATACGCAGTATTTT
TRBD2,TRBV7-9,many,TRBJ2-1,CASSSSGKYNEQFF,TGTGCCAGCAGCTCCAGCGGGAAGTACAATGAGCAGTTCTTC
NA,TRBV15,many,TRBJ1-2,CATSRDGGTNYGYTF,TGTGCCACCAGCAGAGATGGTGGCACGAACTATGGCTACACCTTC
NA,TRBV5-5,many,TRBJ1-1,CASSFGQATEAFF,TGTGCCAGCAGCTTTGGTCAGGCTACTGAAGCTTTCTTT
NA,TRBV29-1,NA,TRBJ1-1,CSTSGGSGNTEAFF,TGCAGCACGAGCGGGGGGAGCGGGAACACTGAAGCTTTCTTT
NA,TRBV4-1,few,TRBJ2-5,CASSRGPGTETQYF,TGCGCCAGCAGCCGCGGACCAGGGACGGAGACCCAGTACTTC
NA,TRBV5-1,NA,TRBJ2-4,CASSLRSSGNIQYF,TGCGCCAGCAGCTTGCGATCAAGCGGAAACATTCAGTACTTC
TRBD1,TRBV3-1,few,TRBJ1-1,CASRTGGSTEAFF,TGTGCCAGCAGGACAGGGGGTAGCACTGAAGCTTTCTTT
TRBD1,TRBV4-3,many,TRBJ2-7,CASSPGTGGSGEQYF,TGCGCCAGCAGCCCCGGAACAGGGGGATCGGGCGAGCAGTACTTC
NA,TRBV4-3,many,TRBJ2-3,CASSLGTLAGTQYF,TGCGCCAGCAGCCTCGGGACTTTGGCGGGTACGCAGTATTTT
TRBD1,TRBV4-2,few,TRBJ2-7,CASSKRVVTTGVAYEQYF,TGTGCCAGCAGCAAAAGGGTAGTCACCACAGGGGTCGCCTACGAGCAGTACTTC
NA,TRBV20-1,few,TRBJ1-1,CSARPIDSRNTEAFF,TGCAGTGCTAGGCCGATCGATTCAAGGAACACTGAAGCTTTCTTT
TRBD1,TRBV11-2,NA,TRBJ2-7,CASSLTRDSPYEQYF,TGTGCCAGCAGCTTAACCCGGGACAGCCCCTACGAGCAGTACTTC
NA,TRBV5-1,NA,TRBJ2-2,CASTQLEKGELFF,TGCGCCAGCACTCAACTGGAAAAAGGGGAGCTGTTTTTT
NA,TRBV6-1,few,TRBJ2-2,CASEDPNTGELFF,TGTGCCAGCGAGGACCCGAACACCGGGGAGCTGTTTTTT
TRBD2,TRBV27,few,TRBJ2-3,CASTLGELAGATDTQYF,TGTGCCAGCACCCTCGGGGAGCTAGCGGGTGCCACAGATACGCAGTATTTT
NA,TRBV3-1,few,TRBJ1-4,CASSHHPGEPNEKLFF,TGTGCCAGCAGCCACCATCCAGGGGAGCCTAATGAAAAACTGTTTTTT
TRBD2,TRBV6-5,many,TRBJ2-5,CASSFRLAWETQYF,TGTGCCAGCAGTTTCCGACTAGCTTGGGAGACCCAGTACTTC
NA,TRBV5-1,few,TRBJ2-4,CASSLEGGGKNIQYF,TGCGCCAGCAGCTTGGAAGGAGGGGGGAAAAACATTCAGTACTTC
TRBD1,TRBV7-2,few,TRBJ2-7,CASSSQGQLDYEQYF,TGTGCCAGCAGCTCCCAGGGACAGCTAGACTACGAGCAGTACTTC
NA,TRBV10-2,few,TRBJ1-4,CASSELIGTKRFF,TGCGCCAGCAGTGAGCTTATCGGGACAAAGAGGTTTTTT
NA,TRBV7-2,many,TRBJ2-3,CASSLRLTNTQYF,TGTGCCAGCAGCTTACGTCTGACTAATACGCAGTATTTT
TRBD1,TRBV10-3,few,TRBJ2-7,CAIRSIGTGVEQYF,TGTGCCATCAGGTCTATTGGGACAGGGGTCGAGCAGTACTTC
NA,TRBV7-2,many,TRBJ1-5,CASSWKLNQPQHF,TGTGCCAGCAGCTGGAAGTTGAATCAGCCCCAGCATTTT
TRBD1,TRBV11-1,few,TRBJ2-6,CASSLAGTDYSSGANVLTF,TGTGCCAGCAGCTTAGCAGGGACAGACTATAGCTCTGGGGCCAACGTCCTGACTTTC
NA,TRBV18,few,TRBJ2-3,CASSTIGDTQYF,TGTGCCAGCTCGACAATAGGGGATACGCAGTATTTT